The rows below give T cell receptor beta chains drawn from one sample of a study of technical replicates of blood from a handful of donors. Generated by immunoSEQ multiplex PCR, the TCRdb table keeps only in-frame clones and is missing some. The sample contains 70,000 or so clones, approximately 90% of which appear only once. Sequences were obtained from T cells isolated from PBMCs. Receptors originate from a human donor in good health. Both conserved end residues are part of each CDR3. D genes are given only for firm matches. Where a row states a size, it is once, few, many or the class of an expanded clone; other rows omit it.

size: NA
J: TRBJ2-5
D: NA
V: TRBV11-2
DNA: TGTGCCAGCAGCCGAGGGGGTGACCCGGCCCAGTACTTC
CDR3: CASSRGGDPAQYF

size: once
J: TRBJ2-7
D: TRBD1
V: TRBV5-1
DNA: TGCGCCAGCAGCCCGGGACAGCCTTCCTACGAGCAGTACTTC
CDR3: CASSPGQPSYEQYF

size: NA
J: TRBJ2-2
D: NA
V: TRBV10-3
DNA: TGTGCCATCAGTGAGCTGGGTTCGGGAGTCTCCGGGGAGCTGTTTTTT
CDR3: CAISELGSGVSGELFF

size: NA
J: TRBJ1-2
D: TRBD1
V: TRBV6-5
DNA: TGTGCCAGCAGTTACGGGACAGGGGGCAACTATGGCTACACCTTC
CDR3: CASSYGTGGNYGYTF

size: NA
J: TRBJ2-3
D: NA
V: TRBV18
DNA: TGTGCCAGCTCACCGGGACATGGAGACGCAGATACGCAGTATTTT
CDR3: CASSPGHGDADTQYF

size: NA
J: TRBJ2-2
D: TRBD1
V: TRBV6-5
DNA: TGTGCCAGCAGGACAGGGGGCGGGACCGGGGAGCTGTTTTTT
CDR3: CASRTGGGTGELFF

size: NA
J: TRBJ2-1
D: TRBD2
V: TRBV2
DNA: TGTGCCAGCAGTGATAAGTGGATGTGGGGGGAGGGTGGGTTCTTC
CDR3: CASSDKWMWGEGGFF

size: NA
J: TRBJ2-7
D: TRBD1
V: TRBV2
DNA: TGTGCCAGCAGCAAACAGGGGGGCTCCTACGAGCAGTACTTC
CDR3: CASSKQGGSYEQYF

size: NA
J: TRBJ2-2
D: NA
V: TRBV2
DNA: TGTGCCAGCAGTTCCCGAGCTTACACCGGGGAGCTGTTTTTT
CDR3: CASSSRAYTGELFF

size: few
J: TRBJ1-2
D: NA
V: TRBV25-1
DNA: TGTGCCAGCGGGGCGCAGGGATTGGGGGGCTACACCTTC
CDR3: CASGAQGLGGYTF

size: NA
J: TRBJ2-7
D: TRBD2
V: TRBV5-6
DNA: TGTGCCAGCAGCTTGCCGGGACTAGCGGACCACTACGAGCAGTACTTC
CDR3: CASSLPGLADHYEQYF

size: NA
J: TRBJ1-1
D: TRBD1
V: TRBV19
DNA: TGTGCCAGTAGGGACAGGGGTTACACTGAAGCTTTCTTT
CDR3: CASRDRGYTEAFF

size: NA
J: TRBJ1-1
D: NA
V: TRBV5-1
DNA: TGCGCCAGCAGCTTACAACCGAACACTGAAGCTTTCTTT
CDR3: CASSLQPNTEAFF

size: NA
J: TRBJ1-1
D: NA
V: TRBV5-5
DNA: TGTGCCAGCAGCGTCGGTAACACTGAAGCTTTCTTT
CDR3: CASSVGNTEAFF

size: NA
J: TRBJ2-7
D: NA
V: TRBV4-2
DNA: TGTGCCAGCAGCCAAGATACGACTACGCTAGGGACCTACGAGCAGTACTTC
CDR3: CASSQDTTTLGTYEQYF

size: NA
J: TRBJ1-1
D: TRBD1
V: TRBV30
DNA: TGTGCCTGGAGTGTGGACAGGGGACGAGAAGCTTTCTTT
CDR3: CAWSVDRGREAFF